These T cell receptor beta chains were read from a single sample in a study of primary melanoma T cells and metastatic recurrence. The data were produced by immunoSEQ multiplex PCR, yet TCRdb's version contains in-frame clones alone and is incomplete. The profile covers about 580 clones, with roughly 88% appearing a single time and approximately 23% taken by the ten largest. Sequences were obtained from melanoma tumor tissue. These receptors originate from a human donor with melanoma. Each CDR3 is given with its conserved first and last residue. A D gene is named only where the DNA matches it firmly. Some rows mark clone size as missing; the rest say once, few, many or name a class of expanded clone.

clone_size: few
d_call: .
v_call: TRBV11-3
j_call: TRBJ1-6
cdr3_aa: CASSLDQGIGSPLHF
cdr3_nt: TGTGCCAGCAGCTTGGATCAGGGTATAGGTTCACCCCTCCACTTT

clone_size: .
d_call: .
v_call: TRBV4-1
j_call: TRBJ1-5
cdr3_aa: CASSQGFESKQPQHF
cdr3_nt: TGCGCCAGCAGCCAAGGTTTTGAGTCAAAACAGCCCCAGCATTTT

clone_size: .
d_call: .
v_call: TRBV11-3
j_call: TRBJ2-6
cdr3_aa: CASSSTGPGANVLTF
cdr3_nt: TGTGCCAGCAGTTCCACAGGGCCCGGGGCCAACGTCCTGACTTTC

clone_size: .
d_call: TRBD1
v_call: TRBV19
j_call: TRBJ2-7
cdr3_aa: CASSPGQGAGEQYF
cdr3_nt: TGTGCCAGTAGTCCGGGACAGGGCGCGGGTGAGCAGTACTTC

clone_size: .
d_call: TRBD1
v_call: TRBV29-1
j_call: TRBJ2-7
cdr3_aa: CSVGTGPHEQYF
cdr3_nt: TGCAGCGTTGGGACAGGGCCCCACGAGCAGTACTTC

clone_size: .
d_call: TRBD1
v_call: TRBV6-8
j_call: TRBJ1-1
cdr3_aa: CASSSHRGTNTEAFF
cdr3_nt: TGTGCCAGCAGTTCTCACAGGGGAACGAACACTGAAGCTTTCTTT

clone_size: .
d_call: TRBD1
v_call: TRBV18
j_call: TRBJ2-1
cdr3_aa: CASSPWGTGENEQFF
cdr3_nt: TGTGCCAGCTCACCGTGGGGGACAGGGGAAAATGAGCAGTTCTTC

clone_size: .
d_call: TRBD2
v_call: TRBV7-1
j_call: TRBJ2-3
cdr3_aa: CASSPKRGDLGDTQYF
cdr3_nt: TGTGCCAGCAGTCCTAAGCGGGGGGATCTGGGAGATACGCAGTATTTT

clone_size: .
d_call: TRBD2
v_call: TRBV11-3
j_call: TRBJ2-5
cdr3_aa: CASSSGLAGAETQYF
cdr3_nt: TGTGCCAGCAGCTCGGGACTAGCGGGCGCAGAGACCCAGTACTTC

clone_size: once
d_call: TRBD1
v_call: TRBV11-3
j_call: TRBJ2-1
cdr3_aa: CASSLSETDRGASEQFF
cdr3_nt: TGTGCCAGCAGCTTATCCGAAACCGACAGGGGAGCGAGTGAGCAGTTCTTC

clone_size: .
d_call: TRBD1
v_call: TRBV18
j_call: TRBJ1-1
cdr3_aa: CASSPGTGGLTEAFF
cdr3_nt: TGTGCCAGCTCACCGGGGACAGGGGGCCTCACTGAAGCTTTCTTT

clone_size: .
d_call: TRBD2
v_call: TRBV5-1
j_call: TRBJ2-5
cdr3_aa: CASSSGLARETQYF
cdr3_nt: TGCGCCAGCAGCTCAGGACTAGCTCGGGAGACCCAGTACTTC

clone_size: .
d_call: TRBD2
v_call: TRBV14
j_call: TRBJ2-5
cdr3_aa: CASSQVAGGKETQYF
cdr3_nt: TGTGCCAGCAGCCAAGTAGCGGGGGGCAAAGAGACCCAGTACTTC

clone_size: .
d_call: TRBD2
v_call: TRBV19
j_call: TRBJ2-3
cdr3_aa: CASSISSLAGGEDTQYF
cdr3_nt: TGTGCCAGTAGTATAAGCAGTCTAGCGGGGGGAGAAGATACGCAGTATTTT

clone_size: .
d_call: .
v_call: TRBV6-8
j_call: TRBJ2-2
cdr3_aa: CASSLRRRTNTGELFF
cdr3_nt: TGTGCCAGCAGTTTAAGGAGACGGACGAACACCGGGGAGCTGTTTTTT

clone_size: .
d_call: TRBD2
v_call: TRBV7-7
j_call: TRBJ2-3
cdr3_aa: CASSLVAGGLDTQYF
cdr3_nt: TGTGCCAGCAGCCTCGTAGCGGGGGGGCTAGATACGCAGTATTTT

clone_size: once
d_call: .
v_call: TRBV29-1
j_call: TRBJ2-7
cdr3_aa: CSVDLGHPYEQYF
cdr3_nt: TGCAGCGTTGACCTGGGACACCCCTACGAGCAGTACTTC

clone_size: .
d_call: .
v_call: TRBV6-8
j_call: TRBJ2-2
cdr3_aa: CAIPEGLDTGELFF
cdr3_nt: TGTGCCATCCCAGAGGGGCTCGACACCGGGGAGCTGTTTTTT

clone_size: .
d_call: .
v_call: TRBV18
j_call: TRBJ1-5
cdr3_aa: CASSPGLRQPQHF
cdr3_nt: TGTGCCAGCTCCCCAGGGTTGCGGCAGCCCCAGCATTTT

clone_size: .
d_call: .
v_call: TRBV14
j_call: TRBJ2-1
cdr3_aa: CASSQDRASNEQFF
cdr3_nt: TGTGCCAGCAGCCAAGATCGGGCTAGCAATGAGCAGTTCTTC

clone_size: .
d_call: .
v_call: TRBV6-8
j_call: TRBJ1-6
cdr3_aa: CASKQFNSPLHF
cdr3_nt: TGTGCCAGCAAACAATTTAATTCACCCCTCCACTTT

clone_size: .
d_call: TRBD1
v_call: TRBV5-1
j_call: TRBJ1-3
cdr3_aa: CASSSETGKGNTIYF
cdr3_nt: TGCGCCAGCAGCTCCGAGACAGGGAAAGGAAACACCATATATTTT

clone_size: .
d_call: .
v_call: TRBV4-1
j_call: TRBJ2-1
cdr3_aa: CASSQDGTGSAYNEQFF
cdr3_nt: TGCGCCAGCAGCCAAGATGGGACGGGGTCAGCTTACAATGAGCAGTTCTTC

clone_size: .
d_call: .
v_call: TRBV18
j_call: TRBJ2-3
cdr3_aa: CASSPPRSTDTQYF
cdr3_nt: TGTGCCAGCTCACCACCCCGTAGCACAGATACGCAGTATTTT

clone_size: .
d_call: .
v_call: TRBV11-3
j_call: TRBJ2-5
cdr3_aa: CASSPGAGVRETQYF
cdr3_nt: TGTGCCAGCAGCCCGGGGGCGGGGGTTCGGGAGACCCAGTACTTC

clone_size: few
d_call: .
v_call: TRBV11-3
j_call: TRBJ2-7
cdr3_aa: CASSSGHPVDEQYF
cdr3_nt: TGTGCCAGCAGTTCGGGACACCCAGTGGACGAGCAGTACTTC

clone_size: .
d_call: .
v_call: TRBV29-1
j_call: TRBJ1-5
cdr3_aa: CSVENVRGQPQHF
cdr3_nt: TGCAGCGTTGAAAACGTCAGGGGTCAGCCCCAGCATTTT

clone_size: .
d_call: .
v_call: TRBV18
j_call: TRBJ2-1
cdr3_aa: CASSPLNNEQFF
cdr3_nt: TGTGCCAGCTCACCACTTAACAATGAGCAGTTCTTC

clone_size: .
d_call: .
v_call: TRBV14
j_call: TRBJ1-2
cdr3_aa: CASSQVLGANYGYTF
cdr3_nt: TGTGCCAGCAGCCAAGTACTTGGAGCTAACTATGGCTACACCTTC

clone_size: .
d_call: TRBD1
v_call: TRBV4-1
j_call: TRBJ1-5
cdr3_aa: CASSQERTGLVQPQHF
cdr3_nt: TGCGCCAGCAGCCAAGAACGGACAGGGTTGGTACAGCCCCAGCATTTT

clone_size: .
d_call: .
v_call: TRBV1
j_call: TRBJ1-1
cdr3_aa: CASSNTWQGAGNTEAFF
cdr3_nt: TGCGCCAGCAGCAATACCTGGCAGGGGGCAGGGAACACTGAAGCTTTCTTT

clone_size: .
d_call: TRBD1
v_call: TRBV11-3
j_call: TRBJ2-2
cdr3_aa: CASSLGQGFTGELFF
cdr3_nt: TGTGCCAGCAGCTTGGGACAGGGATTCACCGGGGAGCTGTTTTTT

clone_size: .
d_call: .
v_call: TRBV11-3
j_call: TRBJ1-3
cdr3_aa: CASSPSAAGNTIYF
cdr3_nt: TGTGCCAGCAGCCCTAGCGCTGCCGGAAACACCATATATTTT

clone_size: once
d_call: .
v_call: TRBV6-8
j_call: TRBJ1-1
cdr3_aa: CASSYSGAEAFF
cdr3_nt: TGTGCCAGCAGTTACTCGGGGGCTGAAGCTTTCTTT

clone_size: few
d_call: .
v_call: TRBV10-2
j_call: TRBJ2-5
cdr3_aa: CASSEGTKTQYF
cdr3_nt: TGCGCCAGCAGTGAGGGGACGAAGACCCAGTACTTC

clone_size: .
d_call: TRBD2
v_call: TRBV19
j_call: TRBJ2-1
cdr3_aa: CASSIGASGGSKVF
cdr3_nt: TGTGCCAGTAGTATAGGGGCTAGCGGGGGTTCTAAGGTCTTC

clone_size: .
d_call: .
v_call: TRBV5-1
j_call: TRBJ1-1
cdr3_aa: CASSLEASRRTEAFF
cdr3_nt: TGCGCCAGCAGCTTGGAGGCCAGCAGAAGGACTGAAGCTTTCTTT

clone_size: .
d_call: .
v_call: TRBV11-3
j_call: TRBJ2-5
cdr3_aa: CASSSRRLVAETQYF
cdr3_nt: TGTGCCAGCAGCTCGCGTCGGTTGGTGGCAGAGACCCAGTACTTC

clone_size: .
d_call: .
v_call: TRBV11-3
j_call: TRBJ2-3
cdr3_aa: CASSLDGDGPDTQYF
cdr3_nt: TGTGCCAGCAGCCTAGATGGTGACGGCCCAGATACGCAGTATTTT

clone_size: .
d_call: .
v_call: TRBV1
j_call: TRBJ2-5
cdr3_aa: CASSQASGGAPRAQYF
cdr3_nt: TGCGCCAGCAGCCAGGCTAGCGGGGGTGCTCCGCGGGCCCAGTACTTC

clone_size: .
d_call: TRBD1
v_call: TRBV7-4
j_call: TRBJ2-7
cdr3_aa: CASSLGQGREQYF
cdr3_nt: TGTGCCAGCAGCCTGGGACAGGGCCGCGAGCAGTACTTC